This TCR beta chain stems from a study of T cell responses to AZD1222 COVID-19 vaccine. The repertoire was sequenced with immunoSEQ multiplex PCR; TCRdb's copy has only in-frame clones and lacks some. This sample has about 140,000 clones; about 93% occur once, and the top ten carry approximately 7%. The CDR3 extends over 16 amino acids. The germline V gene has CDR1 LGHNA and CDR2 YNFKEQ. Trimming removed 0 bases from V and 3 bases from J, with 14 bases in between. This chain links TRBV4-2 with TRBJ1-1; D gene unclear. The receptor's source is an adult who received the AZD1222 COVID-19 vaccine. Sequenced here: peripheral blood, sampled 28 days after the second AZD1222 dose. CDR3 DNA sequence: TGTGCCAGCAGCCAAGATCAGGTAGACGCATACACTGAAGCTTTCTTT. It codes for CASSQDQVDAYTEAFF.